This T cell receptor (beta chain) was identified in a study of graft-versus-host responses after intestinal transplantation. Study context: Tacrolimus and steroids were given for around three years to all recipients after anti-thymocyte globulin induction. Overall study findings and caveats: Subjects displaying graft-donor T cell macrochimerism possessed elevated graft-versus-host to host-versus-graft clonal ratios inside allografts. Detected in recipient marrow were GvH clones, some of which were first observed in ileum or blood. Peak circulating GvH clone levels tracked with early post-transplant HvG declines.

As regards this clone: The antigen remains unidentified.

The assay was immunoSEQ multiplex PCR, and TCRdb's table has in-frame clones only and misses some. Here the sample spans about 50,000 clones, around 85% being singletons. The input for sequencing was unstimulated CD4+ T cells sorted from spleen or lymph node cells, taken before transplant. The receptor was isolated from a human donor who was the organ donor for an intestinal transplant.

The CDR3 bases are TGTGCCAGCAATGTTGGCAGGTTGGGCACAGATACGCAGTATTTT. Translation gives CASNVGRLGTDTQYF. V is TRBV5-5 and J is TRBJ2-3; D is ambiguous. The CDR3 is made up of 15 amino acids. Looked up from germline, CDR1 is SGHKS and CDR2 is YYEKEE (reference sequence). The V gene lost 6 bases and the J gene lost 1 base, with 15 bases spanning the gap.